A selection of T cell receptor beta chains follows, all from one sample in a study of patients and donors after allogeneic stem cell transplantation. TCRdb reprocessed the RT-PCR reads via MiXCR and lists one record per CDR3 protein. The sample yields 150,000 or so distinct CDR3 sequences, nearly 25% seen once. Sequences were obtained from blood, either unsorted or a sorted T cell fraction (not recorded which). These TCRs come from a human donor who was either an allogeneic HSCT recipient or a stem cell or donor lymphocyte infusion donor (not recorded which). It is not recorded whose cells these are; they may come from a transplant donor. CDR3s leave out the opening cysteine and the closing phenylalanine or tryptophan. Fields, in order: J gene, clone size, V gene, D gene, CDR3 protein. A D gene is named only where the DNA matches it firmly. A row's size may be missing; if present it is once, few, many or a size class.

J: TRBJ2-7
size: .
V: TRBV9
D: TRBD2
CDR3: ASSVDPSGTIYEQY

J: TRBJ1-5
size: many
V: TRBV4-1
D: .
CDR3: ASSHPRVTAYSNQPQH

J: TRBJ2-1
size: .
V: TRBV11-1
D: .
CDR3: ASSLIYFNEQF

J: TRBJ2-7
size: .
V: TRBV27
D: .
CDR3: ASSRSAAYEQY

J: TRBJ1-5
size: few
V: TRBV20-1
D: .
CDR3: SASRGGSNQPQH

J: TRBJ1-1
size: .
V: TRBV5-6
D: TRBD1
CDR3: ASSHVDRENTEAF

J: TRBJ2-5
size: .
V: TRBV24-1
D: .
CDR3: ATSDSRIFQETQY

J: TRBJ2-3
size: few
V: TRBV24-1
D: .
CDR3: ATSEPGTVKTDTQY

J: TRBJ1-6
size: many
V: TRBV6-6
D: .
CDR3: ASSAPDPRSPLH

J: TRBJ1-5
size: few
V: TRBV5-8
D: TRBD1
CDR3: ASSFQGAQPQH

J: TRBJ1-2
size: few
V: TRBV4-3
D: .
CDR3: ASSQRGNYGYT

J: TRBJ1-1
size: .
V: TRBV9
D: TRBD1
CDR3: ASSARTGQGLNTEAF

J: TRBJ1-5
size: few
V: TRBV7-2
D: .
CDR3: ASSSLNQPQH

J: TRBJ2-3
size: few
V: TRBV10-3
D: .
CDR3: AIWSATRTDTQY

J: TRBJ2-7
size: few
V: TRBV9
D: TRBD2
CDR3: ASSLTSGSSYEQY

J: TRBJ2-1
size: few
V: TRBV7-9
D: .
CDR3: ASSPRDCNEQF

J: TRBJ1-3
size: few
V: TRBV29-1
D: .
CDR3: SVGASGNTIY

J: TRBJ2-1
size: few
V: TRBV4-3
D: .
CDR3: ASSQLTDNEQF

J: TRBJ2-1
size: .
V: TRBV24-1
D: .
CDR3: ATSPEAWGANEQF

J: TRBJ2-1
size: few
V: TRBV7-9
D: .
CDR3: ASSLGVRGDEQF

J: TRBJ2-3
size: few
V: TRBV29-1
D: .
CDR3: SVDRERSTDTQY

J: TRBJ1-1
size: .
V: TRBV24-1
D: .
CDR3: ATRINSGDTEAF

J: TRBJ2-5
size: .
V: TRBV12-3/TRBV12-4
D: .
CDR3: ASSLNGFQETQY

J: TRBJ2-3
size: .
V: TRBV20-1
D: TRBD2
CDR3: SANTGTSGSDTQY

J: TRBJ1-1
size: .
V: TRBV6-1
D: .
CDR3: ASSEAAGTEAF

J: TRBJ1-5
size: .
V: TRBV5-1
D: TRBD1
CDR3: ASSAGQGGQPQH

J: TRBJ2-5
size: .
V: TRBV6-5
D: TRBD1
CDR3: ASGTGEETQY

J: TRBJ2-1
size: few
V: TRBV7-9
D: .
CDR3: ASSKNYDNEQF

J: TRBJ1-3
size: many
V: TRBV20-1
D: .
CDR3: SARDDRGGNTIY

J: TRBJ1-1
size: few
V: TRBV19
D: .
CDR3: ASNPSGVRTEAF

J: TRBJ1-1
size: many
V: TRBV5-1
D: TRBD1
CDR3: ASSLTWGQLNTEAF

J: TRBJ1-3
size: .
V: TRBV29-1
D: TRBD1
CDR3: SVVGGGLGNTIY

J: TRBJ2-3
size: many
V: TRBV12-3/TRBV12-4
D: TRBD2
CDR3: ASSLVLAGPSGDTQY

J: TRBJ2-3
size: .
V: TRBV15
D: TRBD2
CDR3: ATSRPSHSGSTDTQY

J: TRBJ1-2
size: few
V: TRBV2
D: .
CDR3: ASSGPIRGGYGYT

J: TRBJ2-3
size: .
V: TRBV5-1
D: .
CDR3: ASSLEGDDTQY

J: TRBJ2-7
size: many
V: TRBV9
D: TRBD2
CDR3: ASSVDGRWYEQY

J: TRBJ2-3
size: .
V: TRBV10-3
D: TRBD2
CDR3: AISESNLRGTHTDTQY

J: TRBJ2-1
size: few
V: TRBV19
D: .
CDR3: ASSSNSGSENEQF

J: TRBJ1-5
size: .
V: TRBV11-3
D: TRBD1
CDR3: ASSLESGGPQH

J: TRBJ1-3
size: few
V: TRBV7-9
D: .
CDR3: ASSIQTGNTIY

J: TRBJ2-1
size: few
V: TRBV12-3/TRBV12-4
D: .
CDR3: ASSLGRLVYNEQF

J: TRBJ2-1
size: few
V: TRBV5-1
D: TRBD2
CDR3: ASSPGTSGQQF

J: TRBJ2-1
size: few
V: TRBV27
D: .
CDR3: ASSLPEWGAYNEQF

J: TRBJ2-5
size: .
V: TRBV29-1
D: .
CDR3: SVEAGLETQY

J: TRBJ1-1
size: .
V: TRBV20-1
D: .
CDR3: SATWTAMNTEAF

J: TRBJ1-1
size: many
V: TRBV5-1
D: .
CDR3: ASSIRGGDTEAF

J: TRBJ2-5
size: .
V: TRBV5-1
D: .
CDR3: ASSLLRTTQETQY

J: TRBJ1-3
size: few
V: TRBV25-1
D: .
CDR3: ASSEYGGLAGNTIY